These 5 T cell receptor beta chains originate from one sample sequenced in a study of blood T cell repertoires in COVID-19. Here immunoSEQ multiplex PCR was the method, and the copy in TCRdb shows in-frame clones only, minus some. The table has around 500,000 clones, around 85% seen once. The source material was peripheral blood. The receptors come from a human donor in a cohort sampled during active COVID-19.

V gene TRBV11-2 combines with J gene TRBJ2-4, with 11 positions matching TRBD2. The CDR3 extends over 20 amino acids. Germline CDR1 and CDR2: SGHAT and FQNNGV. The J segment lost 0 bases and the V segment lost 0 bases, leaving 10 bases of the junction unmatched. CDR3 DNA sequence: TGTGCCAGCAGCTTAGAGGGGCCGGGACTAGCGGACGTAGCCAAAAACATTCAGTACTTC. This gives the protein CASSLEGPGLADVAKNIQYF.

This clone was picked up one time. This chain links TRBV4-2 with TRBJ2-7; 10 bases fit TRBD2. Trimming removed 3 bases from V and 2 bases from J; junction bases left unmatched: 1. This CDR3 region has 14 residues. From germline, CDR1 is LGHNA and CDR2 YNFKEQ. CDR3 sequence: CASSHGTSAYEQYF. The CDR3 DNA is TGTGCCAGCAGCCACGGGACTAGCGCCTACGAGCAGTACTTC.

The genes are TRBV5-1 and TRBJ1-1; D is perhaps TRBD1 (5 bases). The CDR3 has 14 residues. The V and J ends lost 3 bases and 4 bases respectively, with 13 bases between them. The germline V gene has CDR1 SGHRS and CDR2 YFSETQ. The CDR3 sequence: CASSWVGGGTEAFF. The CDR3 DNA reads TGCGCCAGCAGCTGGGTGGGGGGAGGCACTGAAGCTTTCTTT.

V is TRBV4-2 and J is TRBJ2-2; D gene uncertain. Germline assignment: CDR1 LGHNA and CDR2 YNFKEQ. Trimming removed 1 base from V and 5 bases from J, with 11 bases in between. The CDR3 totals 15 residues. CDR3 in DNA: TGTGCCAGCAGCCAAGTAAATTTTTTGACCGGGGAGCTGTTTTTT. Protein product: CASSQVNFLTGELFF.

This clone turned up a few times. The gene calls are TRBV3-1 (or the pseudogene TRBV3-2) and TRBJ1-6, with a tentative D call TRBD1 (6 bases). The CDR3 is made up of 15 amino acids. Germline CDR1 is LGHDT and CDR2 is YNNKEL (reference sequence). The V end was cut by 4 bases, the J end by 10 bases, with 17 bases between. CDR3 in amino acids: CASSPKGGGGSPLHF. DNA for the CDR3: TGTGCCAGCAGCCCGAAAGGGGGGGGAGGGTCACCCCTCCACTTT.